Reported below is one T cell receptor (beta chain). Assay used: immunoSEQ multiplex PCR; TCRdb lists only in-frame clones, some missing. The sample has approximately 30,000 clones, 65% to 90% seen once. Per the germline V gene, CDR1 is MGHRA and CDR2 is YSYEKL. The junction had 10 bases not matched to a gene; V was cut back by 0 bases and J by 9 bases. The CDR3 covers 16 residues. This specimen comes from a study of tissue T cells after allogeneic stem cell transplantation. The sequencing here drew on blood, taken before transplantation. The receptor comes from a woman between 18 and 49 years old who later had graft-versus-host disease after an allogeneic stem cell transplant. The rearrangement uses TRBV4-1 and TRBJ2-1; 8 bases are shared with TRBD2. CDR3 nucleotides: TGCGCCAGCAGCCAAGATCCCCCGGGACTAGGTTTTGAGCAGTTCTTC. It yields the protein CASSQDPPGLGFEQFF.